Presented here are 9 T cell receptor beta chains from one specimen sequenced in a study of cytomegalovirus exposure and HLA in healthy donors. The PCR was carried out with 60 Vbeta primers and 13 Jbeta primers. Generated by immunoSEQ multiplex PCR, the TCRdb table keeps only in-frame clones and is missing some. The sample has 150,000 to 200,000 clones; 75% to 80% are singletons. Sequencing was performed on PBMCs. The receptors shown here come from a woman between 45 and 65 years old in good health and CMV-seropositive.

The rearrangement links TRBV5-4 to TRBJ2-3; 10 positions agree with TRBD2. The CDR3 consists of 16 residues. Trimming at V came to 0 bases and at J to 0 bases, leaving 1 base not matched to a gene. The germline gives CDR1 SGHNT, CDR2 YYREEE (reference sequence). This CDR3 is CASSLGTSGSTDTQYF. In DNA form, the CDR3 reads TGTGCCAGCAGCTTGGGGACTAGCGGAAGCACAGATACGCAGTATTTT.

The chain has TRBV5-1 and TRBJ2-7; 9 bases match TRBD1. With 4 bases clipped from V and 7 bases from J, the junction kept 3 bases outside the gene matches. The CDR3 loop spans 12 amino acids. From germline, CDR1 is SGHRS and CDR2 YFSETQ. The CDR3 region is CASSPGTGEQYF. The CDR3 bases are TGCGCCAGCAGCCCGGGGACAGGGGAGCAGTACTTC. Supplemented by reference TRBV5-1 and TRBJ2-7, the full variable domain reads KAGVTQTPRYLIKTRGQQVTLSCSPISGHRSVSWYQQTPGQGLQFLFEYFSETQRNKGNFPGRFSGRQFSNSRSEMNVSTLELGDSALYLCASSPGTGEQYFGPGTRLTVT.

The J gene is TRBJ1-2, the V gene TRBV7-3, with 9 bases matching TRBD1. Germline V gene lookup returns CDR1 SGHTA and CDR2 FQGTGA. The V and J ends lost 5 bases and 8 bases, in that order; junction bases with no gene match: 9. This CDR3 comprises 14 residues. The CDR3 loop reads CASSVTGGSRGYTF. The CDR3 coding sequence is TGTGCCAGCAGCGTTACAGGGGGCTCTCGGGGCTACACCTTC.

This chain joins TRBV7-9 and TRBJ1-4; D gene uncertain. V gave up 0 bases and J gave up 8 bases, with 10 bases separating them. This CDR3 spans 14 amino acids. CDR1 is SEHNR, CDR2 FQNEAQ, per germline (reference sequence). CDR3 amino acids: CASSLAGGREKLFF. In DNA, the CDR3 is TGTGCCAGCAGCTTAGCGGGAGGAAGGGAAAAACTGTTTTTT.

This sequence joins TRBV19 and TRBJ2-3; 14 bases are a match to TRBD2. This CDR3 region has 16 residues. The germline CDR1 and CDR2 sequences are LNHDA and SQIVND (reference sequence). With V trimmed by 6 bases and J by 8 bases, 10 bases remained unmatched. CDR3 residues: CASRLTSGRDPGTQYF. The CDR3 DNA reads as TGTGCCAGTAGGCTGACTAGCGGGAGGGACCCCGGTACGCAGTATTTT.

The V and J genes are TRBV7-8 and TRBJ1-2; maybe TRBD1 (5 bases). Trimming removed 0 bases at V and 8 bases at J, with 13 bases between. This CDR3 region has 14 residues. Germline CDR1 reads SGHVS; CDR2 reads FQNEAQ. The DNA for the CDR3 is TGTGCCAGCAGCTTAGCAGGGGCGCGTTTAGGCTACACCTTC. It encodes CASSLAGARLGYTF.

The V call is TRBV19, the J call TRBJ1-6, with D possibly being TRBD1 (5 bases). This CDR3 contains 16 residues. V was clipped by 5 bases and J by 8 bases, with 19 bases between them. Germline CDR1 and CDR2: LNHDA and SQIVND (reference sequence). CDR3 sequence reads: CASSSRRVVGDSPLHF. CDR3 DNA: TGTGCCAGTAGTTCGCGCAGGGTCGTAGGTGATTCACCCCTCCACTTT.

The chain uses TRBV27 and TRBJ2-7, with 14 bases identical to TRBD2. With V trimmed by 5 bases and J by 1 base, 16 bases remained unmatched. The germline V gene encodes CDR1 MNHEY and CDR2 SMNVEV (reference sequence). There are 20 residues in the CDR3. The CDR3 sequence: CASSPGLAGGVSRGSYEQYF. CDR3 nucleotides: TGTGCCAGCAGTCCTGGACTAGCGGGAGGTGTAAGCAGGGGTTCCTACGAGCAGTACTTC.

This chain uses TRBV19 with TRBJ2-3; no clear D gene. This CDR3 contains 14 residues. Germline V gives CDR1 LNHDA, CDR2 SQIVND (reference sequence). The V and J ends lost 4 bases and 3 bases respectively, with 11 bases between them. As DNA, the CDR3 is TGTGCCAGTAGTAGGTCTGTGCGTACAGATACGCAGTATTTT. Translation gives CASSRSVRTDTQYF.